This is a list of T cell receptor beta chains from one sample in a study of blood T cell repertoires in COVID-19. Only in-frame clones appear in the TCRdb table, and some are missing; sequencing was by immunoSEQ multiplex PCR. The top ten clones hold around 11% of a sample with about 90,000 clones, around 85% of them seen once. Sequencing used peripheral blood. The receptors here all came from a woman between 70 and 85 years old with active or convalescent COVID-19. CDR3s include the opening cysteine and the closing phenylalanine or tryptophan. Fields, in order: J gene, V gene, D gene, CDR3 protein, CDR3 DNA. D genes are given only for firm matches.

J: TRBJ2-6; V: TRBV9; D: .; CDR3: CASSVATIGGGAGANVLTF; DNA: TGTGCCAGCAGCGTAGCTACGATCGGGGGTGGAGCTGGGGCCAACGTCCTGACTTTC
J: TRBJ1-4; V: TRBV28; D: .; CDR3: CASSSAGQTNEKLFF; DNA: TGTGCCAGCAGTTCGGCAGGACAGACTAATGAAAAACTGTTTTTT
J: TRBJ1-4; V: TRBV19; D: TRBD1; CDR3: CASSKIRTGLNEKLFF; DNA: TGTGCCAGTAGTAAAATCCGGACAGGGCTTAATGAAAAACTGTTTTTT
J: TRBJ2-1; V: TRBV5-1; D: TRBD2; CDR3: CASSLATGGYNEQFF; DNA: TGCGCCAGCAGCTTGGCCACGGGGGGCTACAATGAGCAGTTCTTC
J: TRBJ1-1; V: TRBV28; D: .; CDR3: CASTVGAGTEAFF; DNA: TGTGCCAGCACCGTGGGCGCGGGGACTGAAGCTTTCTTT
J: TRBJ1-5; V: TRBV28; D: .; CDR3: CASTGVGNQPQHF; DNA: TGTGCCAGCACGGGGGTCGGCAATCAGCCCCAGCATTTT
J: TRBJ1-5; V: TRBV29-1; D: .; CDR3: CSALGPEGGQPQHF; DNA: TGCAGCGCTCTGGGCCCAGAGGGCGGGCAGCCCCAGCATTTT
J: TRBJ1-1; V: TRBV2; D: .; CDR3: CASGQMNTEAFF; DNA: TGTGCCAGCGGGCAGATGAACACTGAAGCTTTCTTT
J: TRBJ1-2; V: TRBV7-2; D: .; CDR3: CASSLTFDYGYTF; DNA: TGTGCCAGCAGCTTAACATTTGACTATGGCTACACCTTC
J: TRBJ2-2; V: TRBV9; D: .; CDR3: CASSAGGGTGYVGAGELFF; DNA: TGTGCCAGCAGCGCCGGGGGAGGCACCGGCTATGTGGGGGCCGGGGAGCTGTTTTTT
J: TRBJ1-4; V: TRBV24-1; D: TRBD1; CDR3: CATSGGGQGNEKLFF; DNA: TGTGCCACCAGTGGGGGCGGACAGGGTAATGAAAAACTGTTTTTT